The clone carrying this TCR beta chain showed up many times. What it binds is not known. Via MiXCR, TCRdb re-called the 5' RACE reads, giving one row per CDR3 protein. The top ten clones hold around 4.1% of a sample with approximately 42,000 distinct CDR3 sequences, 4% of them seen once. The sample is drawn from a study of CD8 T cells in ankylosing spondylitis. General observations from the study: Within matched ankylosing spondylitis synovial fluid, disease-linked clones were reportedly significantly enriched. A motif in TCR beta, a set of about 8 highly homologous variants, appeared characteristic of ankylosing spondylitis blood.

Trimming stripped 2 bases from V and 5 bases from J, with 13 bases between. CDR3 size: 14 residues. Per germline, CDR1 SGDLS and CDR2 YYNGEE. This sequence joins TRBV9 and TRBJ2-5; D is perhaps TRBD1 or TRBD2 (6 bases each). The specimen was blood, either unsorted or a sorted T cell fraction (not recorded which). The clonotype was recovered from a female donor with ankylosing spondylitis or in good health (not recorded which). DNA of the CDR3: TGTGCCAGCAGCGTGGAGGGGGATCTTGAGACCCAGTACTTC. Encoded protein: CASSVEGDLETQYF.